This T cell receptor beta chain is drawn from a study of PD-L1 blockade in urothelial cancer. In the study overall: The patients' atezolizumab therapy, 1,200 mg intravenously every 3 weeks, started in the mid-2010s.

The CDR3 spans 13 residues. Germline lookup yields CDR1 LNHDA and CDR2 SQIVND (reference sequence). The germline V and J ends were trimmed by 5 bases and 5 bases, with 9 bases remaining between them. Time point here: pretreatment peripheral blood. Patient sample counts ranged from 1 to 8, pretreatment and on-treatment. Only in-frame clones appear in the TCRdb table, and some are missing; sequencing was by immunoSEQ multiplex PCR. Of over 100,000 clones listed, roughly 80% are singletons. This chain connects TRBV19 to TRBJ2-2, with D perhaps TRBD2 (5 bases). This TCR was recovered from a man aged 45-60 years with urothelial cancer. The sequenced sample was PBMCs, obtained around atezolizumab (anti-PD-L1) treatment. The CDR3 reads CASSDRGTGELFF. DNA of the CDR3: TGTGCCAGTAGTGATAGAGGGACCGGGGAGCTGTTTTTT.